What follows is one T cell receptor (beta chain) and its context. Its antigen is not identified. The germline CDR1 and CDR2 sequences are MNHEY and SVGAGI. J was trimmed by 2 bases and V by 6 bases; bases with no gene match: 9. This CDR3 has 15 residues. The data were produced by immunoSEQ multiplex PCR, yet TCRdb's version contains in-frame clones alone and is incomplete. Of 190,000 or so clones in the sample, around 70% were seen once. These data come from a study of cytotoxic CD8 clonotypes in ibrutinib-treated CLL. On the study more broadly: Partial response occurred in about 25 patients and complete response in 2; at median approximately 68 months, approximately 14 remained remitted and about 12 progressed. Findings and caveats of the study: In comparison with age-matched healthy donors, baseline clonality was higher and tracked circulating CD8+ T-cell counts.

This receptor was taken from a human donor with chronic lymphocytic leukemia. The gene calls are TRBV6-5 and TRBJ2-7; TRBD2 aligns across 8 bases. The starting material was PBMCs, obtained after 24 months of ibrutinib treatment. The CDR3 sequence: CASSSRGTRAYEQYF. DNA of the CDR3: TGTGCCAGCAGCTCACGGGGGACTAGAGCCTACGAGCAGTACTTC.